This passage covers 25 T cell receptor beta chains from one sample sequenced in a study of shared clonotypes between healthy human individuals. The repertoire was sequenced with immunoSEQ multiplex PCR; TCRdb's copy has only in-frame clones and lacks some. The table records over a million clones, approximately 68% of them present only once. Specimen: memory CD4+ T cells sorted from blood. This sample's subset: CD45RA-negative fraction. The receptor set was obtained from a man between 18 and 29 years old in good health.

The chain is built from TRBV2 and TRBJ2-7, with D hard to call. The CDR3 extends over 12 amino acids. Germline loops: CDR1 SNHLY, CDR2 FYNNEI. V was cut by 5 bases and J by 7 bases, with 12 bases left in between. The DNA for the CDR3 is TGTGCCAGCAGTCTGACAATTAAAGAGCAGTACTTC. Translating it yields CASSLTIKEQYF.

The chain recombines TRBV21-1 with TRBJ1-2. TRBV21-1 is an annotated pseudogene. The CDR3 length is 12 residues. The CDR3 DNA is TGTGCCAGCAGCTCGGGCGACTATGGCTACACCTTC. Its translation: CASSSGDYGYTF.

The DNA for the CDR3 is TGTGCCAGCAGTCCGGCGTTGCGGGATACGCAGTATTTT. This sequence encodes CASSPALRDTQYF. The chain couples TRBV2 to TRBJ2-3; the D is unclear. The CDR3 extends over 13 amino acids. CDR1 and CDR2 from the germline V gene are SNHLY and FYNNEI. Trimming removed 5 bases at V and 6 bases at J, with 12 bases between.

The CDR3 spells CASSSGISGANVLTF. CDR3 coding DNA: TGTGCCAGCAGCTCAGGGATTTCTGGGGCCAACGTCCTGACTTTC. The V gene is TRBV5-6, the J gene TRBJ2-6; D is perhaps TRBD1 (5 bases). Germline V gene sequence: CDR1 SGHDT, CDR2 YYEEEE. V lost 3 bases to trimming and J lost 1 base, with 8 bases between them. The CDR3 extends over 15 amino acids. Filled out from reference TRBV5-6 and TRBJ2-6, the complete variable domain reads DAGVTQSPTHLIKTRGQQVTLRCSPKSGHDTVSWYQQALGQGPQFIFQYYEEEERQRGNFPDRFSGHQFPNYSSELNVNALLLGDSALYLCASSSGISGANVLTFGAGSRLTVL.

The chain carries TRBV25-1 and TRBJ2-7; D may be TRBD1 or TRBD2 (7 bases each). V was shortened by 4 bases and J by 3 bases, with 13 bases between the two germline ends. The CDR3 totals 14 residues. Germline values: CDR1 MGHDK, CDR2 SYGVNS. In nucleotides, the CDR3 is TGTGCCAGCAGTGGAACAGGGGAGGGCTACGAGCAGTACTTC. The encoded protein is CASSGTGEGYEQYF.

The rearrangement uses TRBV11-3 and TRBJ1-1; D is perhaps TRBD1 (5 bases). This CDR3 has 17 amino acids. The V gene lost 4 bases and the J gene lost 2 bases, with 20 bases spanning the gap. Germline V lookup: CDR1 SGHNT, CDR2 YENEEA. The CDR3 region is CASSSGAEGRVNTEAFF. CDR3 coding DNA: TGTGCCAGCAGCTCCGGGGCGGAGGGTAGAGTTAACACTGAAGCTTTCTTT.

This rearrangement joins TRBV20-1 to TRBJ1-2; no firm D call. Trimming removed 6 bases at V and 4 bases at J, with 3 bases between. CDR3 length: 9 amino acids. Per germline, CDR1 DFQATT and CDR2 SNEGSKA (reference sequence). The CDR3: CSAPYGYTF. In DNA form, the CDR3 reads TGCAGTGCCCCCTATGGCTACACCTTC.

This clone was observed a few times. Other DNA sequences in this specimen translate into the identical CDR3. This chain uses TRBV18 with TRBJ1-6; 8 nucleotides match TRBD1. After removal of 3 bases from V and 7 bases from J, the junction contained 8 bases not matched to a gene. Germline V gene lookup returns CDR1 KGHSH and CDR2 LQKENI. This CDR3 is built from 16 residues. CDR3 in DNA: TGTGCCAGCTCACCGGGGCAGGGGGCCTCAAATTCACCCCTCCACTTT. Protein: CASSPGQGASNSPLHF.

The chain links TRBV10-3 to TRBJ2-1; 7 bases line up with TRBD2. V dropped 6 bases and J dropped 7; count of bases not matched to a gene: 12. CDR1 is ENHRY, CDR2 SYGVKD, per germline. This CDR3 comprises 15 residues. The CDR3 protein is CAISRGSGWENEQFF. As DNA, the CDR3 is TGTGCCATCAGCCGCGGGAGCGGCTGGGAAAATGAGCAGTTCTTC.

The chain recombines TRBV18 with TRBJ2-7, with 8 bases fitting TRBD1. V lost 2 bases, J lost 7 bases, and 10 bases stayed unmatched. Per the germline V gene, CDR1 is KGHSH and CDR2 is LQKENI. This CDR3 contains 15 residues. CDR3 residues: CASSPSSTGVEEQYF. CDR3 nucleotides: TGTGCCAGCTCACCATCTTCGACAGGGGTGGAGGAGCAGTACTTC.

This clone appeared once. This sequence joins TRBV19 and TRBJ2-7; 7 bases align to TRBD1. CDR3 length: 13 amino acids. The germline gives CDR1 LNHDA, CDR2 SQIVND (reference sequence). With 6 bases clipped from V and 2 bases from J, the junction kept 4 bases outside the gene matches. Written as DNA, the CDR3 is TGTGCCAGTAGCTCGACAGGGACCTACGAGCAGTACTTC. This gives the protein CASSSTGTYEQYF.

This clone was found once. The gene calls are TRBV2 and TRBJ2-5; the D call may be TRBD1 or TRBD2 (6 bases each). Trimming left V 6 bases short and J 1 base short, with 18 bases between. The germline V gene has CDR1 SNHLY and CDR2 FYNNEI. The CDR3 contains 16 residues. In DNA form, the CDR3 reads TGTGCCAGCAGGTTGGGGGGCGAATCCCTCCAAGAGACCCAGTACTTC. It yields the protein CASRLGGESLQETQYF. The variable domain in full, completed from reference TRBV2 and TRBJ2-5, reads EPEVTQTPSHQVTQMGQEVILRCVPISNHLYFYWYRQILGQKVEFLVSFYNNEISEKSEIFDDQFSVERPDGSNFTLKIRSTKLEDSAMYFCASRLGGESLQETQYFGPGTRLLVL.

The chain combines TRBV7-2 with TRBJ2-7; D might be TRBD1 or TRBD2, each matching 5 bases. This CDR3 spans 14 amino acids. The V end lost 5 bases, the J end lost 2 bases, and 13 bases lay between the germline ends. Per germline, CDR1 SGHTA and CDR2 FQGNSA. CDR3 loop: CASSRDRLTYEQYF. For the CDR3, the DNA is TGTGCCAGCAGCCGAGACAGACTAACCTACGAGCAGTACTTC.

V usage is TRBV19 and J usage is TRBJ1-2, with unresolved D. The CDR3 is 14 amino acids. Trimming left V 5 bases short and J 3 bases short, with 13 bases between. In germline, CDR1 is LNHDA, CDR2 SQIVND (reference sequence). CDR3: CASSLTWSDYGYTF. CDR3 coding DNA: TGTGCCAGTAGTCTCACGTGGTCGGACTATGGCTACACCTTC.

A few counts support this clone. Within the sample, other DNA sequences also encode this same CDR3. V and J are TRBV7-2 and TRBJ1-5, with 7 bases identical to TRBD1. The V gene's germline CDR1 is SGHTA and CDR2 FQGNSA. V shed 6 bases, J shed 7 bases, and the junction held 6 bases outside the gene matches. This CDR3 spans 13 amino acids. CDR3 protein: CASSYRGGQPQHF. The CDR3 coding sequence is TGTGCCAGCAGTTACAGGGGTGGGCAGCCCCAGCATTTT.

This clone occurred once. The V gene is TRBV6-6, the J gene TRBJ1-1, with 9 bases lining up with TRBD1. Germline V gene sequence: CDR1 MNHNY, CDR2 SVGAGI (reference sequence). The CDR3 extends over 16 amino acids. The junction had 10 bases not matched to a gene; V was cut back by 4 bases and J by 4 bases. Written as DNA, the CDR3 is TGTGCCAGCAGTTTCATCCTGGACAGGGGAGGCACTGAAGCTTTCTTT. It encodes CASSFILDRGGTEAFF.

The chain links TRBV5-4 to TRBJ2-1, with no clear D. Germline V gives CDR1 SGHNT, CDR2 YYREEE (reference sequence). V gave up 1 base and J gave up 4 bases, with 6 bases separating them. The CDR3 has 13 residues. Here the CDR3 reads CASSLKDYNEQFF. Here the CDR3 DNA reads TGTGCCAGCAGCTTGAAGGATTACAATGAGCAGTTCTTC.

The chain recombines TRBV7-2 with TRBJ2-7; D is perhaps TRBD1 (6 bases). Looked up from germline, CDR1 is SGHTA and CDR2 is FQGNSA. Trimming shortened V by 1 base and J by 2 bases, and 12 bases separated the two germline ends. The CDR3 consists of 15 residues. The DNA for the CDR3 is TGTGCCAGCAGCTTAGAACAGGGCCGGACCTACGAGCAGTACTTC. The encoded protein is CASSLEQGRTYEQYF.

V is TRBV30 and J is TRBJ1-1; no reliable D call. Per the germline V gene, CDR1 is GTSNPN and CDR2 is SVGIG (reference sequence). V lost 5 bases and J lost 4, with 14 bases in between. The CDR3 length is 13 residues. CDR3 in DNA: TGTGCCTGGCATGGTTCGAAGGGCACTGAAGCTTTCTTT. Encoded protein: CAWHGSKGTEAFF. Full variable domain (missing parts from reference TRBV30 and TRBJ1-1): SQTIHQWPATLVQPVGSPLSLECTVEGTSNPNLYWYRQAAGRGLQLLFYSVGIGQISSEVPQNLSASRPQDRQFILSSKKLLLSDSGFYLCAWHGSKGTEAFFGQGTRLTVV.

This clone was recorded a few times. V usage is TRBV9 and J usage is TRBJ1-2, with D possibly matching TRBD1 (5 bases). V was shortened by 0 bases and J by 2 bases, with 8 bases between the two germline ends. Germline V gene sequence: CDR1 SGDLS, CDR2 YYNGEE. The CDR3 totals 14 residues. CDR3 residues: CASSVEAGNYGYTF. The CDR3 DNA is TGTGCCAGCAGCGTAGAGGCAGGGAACTATGGCTACACCTTC. Full variable domain (outside the CDR3, taken from reference TRBV9 and TRBJ1-2): DSGVTQTPKHLITATGQRVTLRCSPRSGDLSVYWYQQSLDQGLQFLIQYYNGEERAKGNILERFSAQQFPDLHSELNLSSLELGDSALYFCASSVEAGNYGYTFGSGTRLTVV.

This clone appeared a few times. The V gene is TRBV19, the J gene TRBJ1-2; the D is unclear. CDR1 and CDR2 from the germline V gene are LNHDA and SQIVND (reference sequence). The V gene lost 5 bases and the J gene lost 0 bases, with 10 bases spanning the gap. This CDR3 region has 14 residues. The CDR3 here is CASSRTPSNYGYTF. The DNA of the CDR3 is TGTGCCAGTAGTCGAACCCCTTCTAACTATGGCTACACCTTC.

V is TRBV25-1 and J is TRBJ2-2, with TRBD2 matching 10 bases. The CDR3 extends over 17 amino acids. Trimming took 3 bases from V and 0 from J; bases not matched to a gene: 4. Germline-derived CDR1 and CDR2 are MGHDK and SYGVNS. The CDR3 nucleotides read TGTGCCAGCAGTGATCCCGGGACTAGCGCGAACACCGGGGAGCTGTTTTTT. Its protein is CASSDPGTSANTGELFF.

The chain combines TRBV6-6 with TRBJ1-2; 7 bases fit TRBD1. Germline CDR1 reads MNHNY; CDR2 reads SVGAGI (reference sequence). The CDR3 has 15 residues. V lost 6 bases, J lost 8 bases, and 15 bases stayed unmatched. The CDR3 is CASSPVPGQFDGYTF. As DNA, the CDR3 is TGTGCCAGCAGCCCGGTCCCGGGACAGTTTGACGGCTACACCTTC.

The chain joins TRBV5-5 to TRBJ1-6; D possibly corresponds to TRBD1 (5 bases). The CDR3 runs 17 residues. The V gene lost 5 bases and the J gene lost 7 bases, with 22 bases spanning the gap. CDR1 and CDR2 (germline): SGHKS, YYEKEE (reference sequence). The CDR3 is CASRKGVPGSQNSPLHF. The CDR3 coding sequence is TGTGCCAGCAGGAAAGGGGTACCGGGGTCCCAGAATTCACCCCTCCACTTT.

This clone was counted between two and nine times. This sequence joins TRBV7-2 and TRBJ1-2; 8 bases map to TRBD1. V lost 5 bases to trimming and J lost 7 bases; unmatched junction nucleotides: 9. From germline, CDR1 is SGHTA and CDR2 FQGNSA. The CDR3 covers 14 residues. CDR3 nucleotides: TGTGCCAGCAGCCCTGACAGGGGAAGGGTTGGCTACACCTTC. Its translation is CASSPDRGRVGYTF. Full variable domain (rest looked up from reference TRBV7-2 and TRBJ1-2): GAGVSQSPSNKVTEKGKDVELRCDPISGHTALYWYRQSLGQGLEFLIYFQGNSAPDKSGLPSDRFSAERTGGSVSTLTIQRTQQEDSAVYLCASSPDRGRVGYTFGSGTRLTVV.